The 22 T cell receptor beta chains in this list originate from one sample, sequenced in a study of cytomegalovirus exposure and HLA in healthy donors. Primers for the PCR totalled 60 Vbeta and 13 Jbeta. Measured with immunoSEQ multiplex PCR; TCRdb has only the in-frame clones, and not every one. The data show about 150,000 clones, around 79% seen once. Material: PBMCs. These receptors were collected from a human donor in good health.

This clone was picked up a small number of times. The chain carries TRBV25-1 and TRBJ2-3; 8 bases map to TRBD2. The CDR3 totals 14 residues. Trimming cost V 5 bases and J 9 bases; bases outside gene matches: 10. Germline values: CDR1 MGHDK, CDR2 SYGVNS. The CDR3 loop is CASSRSGSWMTQYF. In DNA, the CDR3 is TGTGCCAGCAGTAGAAGCGGGAGTTGGATGACGCAGTATTTT.

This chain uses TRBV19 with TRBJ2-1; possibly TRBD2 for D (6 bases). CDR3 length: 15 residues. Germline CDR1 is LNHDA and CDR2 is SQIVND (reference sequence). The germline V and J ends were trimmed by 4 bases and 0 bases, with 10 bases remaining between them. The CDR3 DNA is TGTGCCAGTAGTACTAGCGCCTACTCCTACAATGAGCAGTTCTTC. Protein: CASSTSAYSYNEQFF. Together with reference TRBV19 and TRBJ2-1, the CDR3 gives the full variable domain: DGGITQSPKYLFRKEGQNVTLSCEQNLNHDAMYWYRQDPGQGLRLIYYSQIVNDFQKGDIAEGYSVSREKKESFPLTVTSAQKNPTAFYLCASSTSAYSYNEQFFGPGTRLTVL.

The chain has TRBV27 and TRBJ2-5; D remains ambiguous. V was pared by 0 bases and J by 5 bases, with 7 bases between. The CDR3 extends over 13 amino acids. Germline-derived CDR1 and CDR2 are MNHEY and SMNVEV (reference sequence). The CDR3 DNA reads TGTGCCAGCAGTTTATCGTATTTGGAGACCCAGTACTTC. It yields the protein CASSLSYLETQYF.

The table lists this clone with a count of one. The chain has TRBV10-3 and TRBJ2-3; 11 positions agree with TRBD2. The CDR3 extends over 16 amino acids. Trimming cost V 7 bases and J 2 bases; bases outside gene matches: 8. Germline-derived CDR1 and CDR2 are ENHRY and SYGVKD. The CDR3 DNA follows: TGTGCCATCAAGGAACTAGCGGGGGTGAACACAGATACGCAGTATTTT. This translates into CAIKELAGVNTDTQYF.

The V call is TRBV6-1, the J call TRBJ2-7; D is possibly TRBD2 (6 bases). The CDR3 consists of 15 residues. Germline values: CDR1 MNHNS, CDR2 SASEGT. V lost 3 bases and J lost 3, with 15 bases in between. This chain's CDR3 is CASSDGREYIYEQYF. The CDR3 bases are TGTGCCAGCAGTGACGGTCGGGAGTATATCTACGAGCAGTACTTC.

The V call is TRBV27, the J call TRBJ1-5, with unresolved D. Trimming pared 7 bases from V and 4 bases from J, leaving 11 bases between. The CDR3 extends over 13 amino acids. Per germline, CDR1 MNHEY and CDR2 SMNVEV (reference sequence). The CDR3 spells CASNITVNQPQHF. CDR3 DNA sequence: TGTGCCAGCAATATCACAGTTAATCAGCCCCAGCATTTT.

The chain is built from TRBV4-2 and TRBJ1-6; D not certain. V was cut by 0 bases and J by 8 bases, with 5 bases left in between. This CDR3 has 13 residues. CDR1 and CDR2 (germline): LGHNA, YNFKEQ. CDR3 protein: CASSQDSDSPLHF. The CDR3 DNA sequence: TGTGCCAGCAGCCAAGATTCGGATTCACCCCTCCACTTT.

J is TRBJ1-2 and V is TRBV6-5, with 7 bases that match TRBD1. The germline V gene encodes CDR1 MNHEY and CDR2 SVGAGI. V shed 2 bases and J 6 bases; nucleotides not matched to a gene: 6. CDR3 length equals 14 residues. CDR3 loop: CASSYTGDSNGYTF. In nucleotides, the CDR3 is TGTGCCAGCAGTTACACAGGGGACAGTAATGGCTACACCTTC.

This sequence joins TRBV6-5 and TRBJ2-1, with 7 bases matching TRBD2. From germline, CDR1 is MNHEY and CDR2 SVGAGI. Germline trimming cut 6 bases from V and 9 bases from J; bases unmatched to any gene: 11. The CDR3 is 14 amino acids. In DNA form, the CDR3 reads TGTGCCAGCAGGCTAACCCCCGGGAGGCTTGAGCAGTTCTTC. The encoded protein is CASRLTPGRLEQFF.

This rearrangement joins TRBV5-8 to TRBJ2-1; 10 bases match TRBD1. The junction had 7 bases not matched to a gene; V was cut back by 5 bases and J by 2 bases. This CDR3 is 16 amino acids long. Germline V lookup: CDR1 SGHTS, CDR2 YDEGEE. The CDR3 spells CASRTGTGVPYNEQFF. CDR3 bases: TGTGCCAGCAGAACCGGGACAGGGGTGCCCTACAATGAGCAGTTCTTC.

The CDR3 DNA reads as TGTGCCAGCAGCTTACGGTCGGGGGGCAGCCACGAGCAGTACTTC. Translation: CASSLRSGGSHEQYF. The chain uses TRBV11-2 and TRBJ2-7; D possibly corresponds to TRBD2 (7 bases). This CDR3 has 15 amino acids. The germline V and J ends were trimmed by 2 bases and 5 bases, with 16 bases remaining between them. Germline-derived CDR1 and CDR2 are SGHAT and FQNNGV.

CDR3 in DNA: TGTGCCAGCAGCTTCGCAGGGTTCGGCAATCAGCCCCAGCATTTT. It is translated as CASSFAGFGNQPQHF. V and J are TRBV7-2 and TRBJ1-5; weak D call: TRBD1 (5 bases). With 3 bases removed from V and 2 bases from J, the gap between germline ends came to 11 bases. The CDR3 has 15 amino acids. Germline loops: CDR1 SGHTA, CDR2 FQGNSA.

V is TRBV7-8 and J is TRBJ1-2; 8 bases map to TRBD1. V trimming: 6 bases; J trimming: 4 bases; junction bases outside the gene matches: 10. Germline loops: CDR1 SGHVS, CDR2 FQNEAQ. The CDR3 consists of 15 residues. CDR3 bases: TGTGCCAGCAGTTCCAGCCTAGGACAGGGCTATGGCTACACCTTC. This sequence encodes CASSSSLGQGYGYTF.

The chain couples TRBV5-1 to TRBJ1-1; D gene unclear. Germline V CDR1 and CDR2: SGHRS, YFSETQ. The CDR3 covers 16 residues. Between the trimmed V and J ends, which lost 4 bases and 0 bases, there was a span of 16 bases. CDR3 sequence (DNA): TGCGCCAGCAGCCCTTGGAGGGTCCCCTTGAACACTGAAGCTTTCTTT. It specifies CASSPWRVPLNTEAFF.

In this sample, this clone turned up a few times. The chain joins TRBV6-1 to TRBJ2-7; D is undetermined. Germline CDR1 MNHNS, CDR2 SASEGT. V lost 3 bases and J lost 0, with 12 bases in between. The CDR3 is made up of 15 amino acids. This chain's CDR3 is CASSDPSGSSYEQYF. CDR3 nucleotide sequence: TGTGCCAGCAGTGACCCCTCAGGAAGCTCCTACGAGCAGTACTTC.

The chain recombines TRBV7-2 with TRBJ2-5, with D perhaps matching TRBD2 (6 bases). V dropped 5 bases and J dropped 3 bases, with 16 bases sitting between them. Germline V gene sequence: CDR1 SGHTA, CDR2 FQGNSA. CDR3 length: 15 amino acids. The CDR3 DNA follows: TGTGCCAGCAGCCCCTTACCGGGACTCGAAGAGACCCAGTACTTC. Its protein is CASSPLPGLEETQYF.

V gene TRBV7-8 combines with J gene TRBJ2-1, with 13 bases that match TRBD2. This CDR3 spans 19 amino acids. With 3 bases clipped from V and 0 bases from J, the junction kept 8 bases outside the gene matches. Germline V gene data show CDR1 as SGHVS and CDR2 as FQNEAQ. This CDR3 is CASSFETSGRKPSYNEQFF. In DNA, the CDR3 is TGTGCCAGCAGCTTCGAGACTAGCGGGAGGAAACCCTCCTACAATGAGCAGTTCTTC.

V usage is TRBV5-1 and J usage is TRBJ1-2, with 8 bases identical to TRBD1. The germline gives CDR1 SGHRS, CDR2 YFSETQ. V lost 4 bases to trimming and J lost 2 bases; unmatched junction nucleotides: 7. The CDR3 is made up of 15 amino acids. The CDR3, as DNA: TGCGCCAGCAGCGGGGGACAGGCCTCGAACTATGGCTACACCTTC. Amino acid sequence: CASSGGQASNYGYTF.

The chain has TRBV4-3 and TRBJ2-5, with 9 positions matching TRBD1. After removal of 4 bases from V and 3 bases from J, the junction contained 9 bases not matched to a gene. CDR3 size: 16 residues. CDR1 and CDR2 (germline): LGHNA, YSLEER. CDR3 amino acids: CASSPGPGQGEETQYF. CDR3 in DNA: TGCGCCAGCAGCCCTGGTCCGGGACAGGGTGAAGAGACCCAGTACTTC.

As DNA, the CDR3 is TGCGCCAGCAGTGTACTAGCGGGAGGAGCCGGGGAGCTGTTTTTT. Translated, it gives CASSVLAGGAGELFF. The chain is built from TRBV10-2 and TRBJ2-2, with 12 bases aligning to TRBD2. CDR3 length: 15 residues. After removal of 4 bases from V and 6 bases from J, the junction contained 3 bases not matched to a gene. The germline CDR1 and CDR2 sequences are WSHSY and SAAADI.

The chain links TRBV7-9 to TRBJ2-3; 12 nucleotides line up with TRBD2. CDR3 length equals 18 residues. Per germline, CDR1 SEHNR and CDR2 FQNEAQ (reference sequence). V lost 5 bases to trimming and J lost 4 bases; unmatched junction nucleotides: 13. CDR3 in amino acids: CASSHILAGGTTADTQYF. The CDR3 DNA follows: TGTGCCAGCAGCCATATCCTAGCGGGAGGGACCACAGCAGATACGCAGTATTTT.

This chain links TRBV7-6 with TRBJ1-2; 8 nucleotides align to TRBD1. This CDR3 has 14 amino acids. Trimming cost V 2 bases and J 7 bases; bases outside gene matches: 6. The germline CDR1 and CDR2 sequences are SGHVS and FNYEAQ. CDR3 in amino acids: CASSLIQGAGGYTF. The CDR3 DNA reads TGTGCCAGCAGCTTAATCCAGGGGGCAGGTGGCTACACCTTC.